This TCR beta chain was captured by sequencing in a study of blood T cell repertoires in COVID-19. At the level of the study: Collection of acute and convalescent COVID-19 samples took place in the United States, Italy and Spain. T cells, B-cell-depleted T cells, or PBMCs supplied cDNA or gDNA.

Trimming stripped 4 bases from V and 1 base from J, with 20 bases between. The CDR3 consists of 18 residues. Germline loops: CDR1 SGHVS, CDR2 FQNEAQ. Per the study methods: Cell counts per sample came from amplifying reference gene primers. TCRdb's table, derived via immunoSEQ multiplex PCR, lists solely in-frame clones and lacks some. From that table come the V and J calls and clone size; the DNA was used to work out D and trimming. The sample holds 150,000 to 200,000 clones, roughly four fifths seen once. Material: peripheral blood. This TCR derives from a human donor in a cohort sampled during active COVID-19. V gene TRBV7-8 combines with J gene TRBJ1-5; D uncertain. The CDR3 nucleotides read TGTGCCAGCAGCTCGGTGCGGGAACGGTCGGGGAGCAATCAGCCCCAGCATTTT. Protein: CASSSVRERSGSNQPQHF.